Following are 26 T cell receptor beta chains from one sample sequenced in a study of vaccination effects on CD4 cells after COVID-19. Subsequent to a culture period of 10 to 11 days, CD4+ T cells were isolated. These receptors have no identified antigens. Libraries were prepared by immunoSEQ multiplex PCR; TCRdb keeps only in-frame clonotypes and omits some of them. The sample gives around 40,000 clones, 65% to 70% of which show up once; 4% to 5% is in the top ten. The source was CD4+ T cells from PBMCs cultured without peptide, collected before COVID-19 vaccination. Receptors were obtained from a human donor who received a COVID-19 vaccine.

The chain recombines TRBV11-2 with TRBJ1-1, with no clear D. V lost 3 bases, J lost 8 bases, and 16 bases lay in between. The CDR3 loop spans 14 amino acids. Germline assignment: CDR1 SGHAT and CDR2 FQNNGV. CDR3 amino acids: CASSFEGGISEAFF. The DNA for the CDR3 is TGTGCCAGCAGCTTTGAAGGAGGGATCTCCGAAGCTTTCTTT.

The chain couples TRBV25-1 to TRBJ2-2; D is ambiguous. Germline assignment: CDR1 MGHDK and CDR2 SYGVNS. CDR3 size: 14 residues. V shed 0 bases and J shed 2 bases, with 4 bases lying between them. CDR3 sequence: CASSEYLNTGELFF. The CDR3 DNA reads as TGTGCCAGCAGTGAATATCTAAACACCGGGGAGCTGTTTTTT.

The chain carries TRBV28 and TRBJ2-1, with D perhaps TRBD1 (5 bases). CDR1 and CDR2 (germline): MDHEN, SYDVKM. The CDR3 spans 13 residues. With 5 bases removed from V and 3 bases from J, the gap between germline ends came to 8 bases. CDR3 coding DNA: TGTGCCAGCAGTCCAGGGATCTACAATGAGCAGTTCTTC. This translates into CASSPGIYNEQFF.

The chain recombines TRBV18 with TRBJ1-1; tentative D call: TRBD1 (5 bases). The V and J ends lost 1 base and 0 bases respectively, with 15 bases between them. This CDR3 comprises 17 residues. CDR1 is KGHSH and CDR2 is LQKENI in the germline V gene. CDR3 nucleotide sequence: TGTGCCAGCTCACCACGTCAGGGTCTGGGGGTGAACACTGAAGCTTTCTTT. Its translation is CASSPRQGLGVNTEAFF.

This chain connects TRBV6-5 to TRBJ1-1; 8 bases map to TRBD1. The V and J ends lost 8 bases and 4 bases, in that order; junction bases with no gene match: 12. Per the germline V gene, CDR1 is MNHEY and CDR2 is SVGAGI. The CDR3 consists of 15 residues. Written as DNA, the CDR3 is TGTGCCAGCCGCGGGACAGGTCGGGGTGGCACTGAAGCTTTCTTT. Amino acid sequence: CASRGTGRGGTEAFF.

Details on this clone: The sample holds other DNA sequences that translate to the same CDR3. The V and J genes are TRBV6-1 and TRBJ1-5; D call uncertain. CDR3 length: 14 residues. CDR1 MNHNS and CDR2 SASEGT come from the germline V gene. V lost 0 bases and J 7 bases, leaving 10 bases between the germline ends. CDR3 amino acids: CASSEAGLGQPQHF. DNA of the CDR3: TGTGCCAGCAGTGAAGCAGGGCTCGGACAGCCCCAGCATTTT.

The rearrangement uses TRBV4-2 and TRBJ1-2, with D possibly TRBD1 on 5 matching bases. Per germline, CDR1 LGHNA and CDR2 YNFKEQ. Trimming took off 2 bases at V and 3 bases at J, with 13 bases between the two ends. CDR3 size: 15 residues. CDR3 bases: TGTGCCAGCAGCCAATCGGGGGGATCGGACTATGGCTACACCTTC. Encoded protein: CASSQSGGSDYGYTF.

This clone has a handful of counts. Other DNA sequences within the sample encode an identical CDR3. The chain uses TRBV20-1 and TRBJ1-2; D gene unclear. Trimming pared 5 bases from V and 3 bases from J, leaving 4 bases between. CDR3 length: 10 residues. Looked up from germline, CDR1 is DFQATT and CDR2 is SNEGSKA (reference sequence). CDR3: CSAHYYGYTF. The CDR3 coding sequence is TGCAGTGCTCACTACTATGGCTACACCTTC.

This rearrangement joins TRBV11-2 to TRBJ2-5; 12 bases match TRBD2. CDR1 and CDR2 (germline): SGHAT, FQNNGV. Losses at the gene ends were 3 bases for V and 5 bases for J; bases not matched to a gene: 10. CDR3 length: 17 amino acids. CDR3 nucleotides: TGTGCCAGCAGCTTTCGACTAGCGGGGGTCCGTCAGGAGACCCAGTACTTC. It specifies CASSFRLAGVRQETQYF.

The chain joins TRBV5-4 to TRBJ1-2, with 9 bases aligning to TRBD1. Germline V CDR1 and CDR2: SGHNT, YYREEE (reference sequence). The ends lost 3 bases at V and 5 bases at J; junction bases unmatched: 8. The CDR3 is 15 amino acids. CDR3 sequence reads: CASSSNRGLGYGYTF. The DNA of the CDR3 is TGTGCCAGCAGCTCTAACAGGGGGCTAGGTTATGGCTACACCTTC.

The genes are TRBV27 and TRBJ1-2; 10 bases agree with TRBD1. The CDR3 is made up of 14 amino acids. Trimming at V came to 7 bases and at J to 5 bases, leaving 7 bases not matched to a gene. Looked up from germline, CDR1 is MNHEY and CDR2 is SMNVEV (reference sequence). DNA for the CDR3: TGTGCCAGCACTTCCGGGACAGGGGAATATGGCTACACCTTC. This gives the protein CASTSGTGEYGYTF.

The chain recombines TRBV6-6 with TRBJ1-5; TRBD1 might be the D (6 bases). The CDR3 sequence is 14 residues long. The germline V gene encodes CDR1 MNHNY and CDR2 SVGAGI (reference sequence). V shed 10 bases and J shed 3 bases, with 16 bases lying between them. Here the CDR3 DNA reads TGTGCCACCCGTATGGACAGCTACAATCAGCCCCAGCATTTT. The encoded protein is CATRMDSYNQPQHF.

The chain has TRBV7-9 and TRBJ2-2; D perhaps matches TRBD2 (5 bases). CDR3 length: 14 amino acids. Germline V gives CDR1 SEHNR, CDR2 FQNEAQ (reference sequence). The V end was cut by 5 bases, the J end by 2 bases, with 9 bases between. CDR3 sequence (DNA): TGTGCCAGCAGCATGCGGGCAAACACCGGGGAGCTGTTTTTT. This translates into CASSMRANTGELFF.

This clone was counted between two and nine times. The chain couples TRBV4-2 to TRBJ1-1, with a tentative D call TRBD1 (5 bases). Trimming pared 4 bases from V and 0 bases from J, leaving 9 bases between. Germline V CDR1 and CDR2: LGHNA, YNFKEQ. The CDR3 has 14 amino acids. The CDR3 here is CASSRQGVNTEAFF. In nucleotides, the CDR3 is TGTGCCAGCAGCCGACAAGGGGTGAACACTGAAGCTTTCTTT.

This clone showed up just once. This chain connects TRBV2 to TRBJ1-1, with D tentatively TRBD1 (6 bases). Germline lookup yields CDR1 SNHLY and CDR2 FYNNEI. Trimming took off 6 bases at V and 6 bases at J, with 20 bases between the two ends. CDR3 length: 15 residues. CDR3 protein: CASSVDRPMGAEAFF. DNA for the CDR3: TGTGCCAGCAGCGTTGACAGGCCTATGGGGGCTGAAGCTTTCTTT.

This clone has just a few counts. The rearrangement links TRBV19 to TRBJ1-2, with 7 positions matching TRBD1. The CDR3 totals 16 residues. V shed 4 bases, J shed 2 bases, and the junction held 10 bases outside the gene matches. CDR1 and CDR2 (germline): LNHDA, SQIVND (reference sequence). The CDR3 region is CASSTTGSAQNYGYTF. The CDR3 region has the DNA TGTGCCAGTAGTACGACAGGGAGTGCCCAAAACTATGGCTACACCTTC. The whole variable domain, remainder taken from reference TRBV19 and TRBJ1-2, is DGGITQSPKYLFRKEGQNVTLSCEQNLNHDAMYWYRQDPGQGLRLIYYSQIVNDFQKGDIAEGYSVSREKKESFPLTVTSAQKNPTAFYLCASSTTGSAQNYGYTFGSGTRLTVV.

The sample holds one count of this clone. The chain combines TRBV5-1 with TRBJ1-5; the D is unclear. The CDR3 loop spans 15 amino acids. CDR1 is SGHRS and CDR2 is YFSETQ in the germline V gene. Deletions cut 5 bases from V and 3 bases from J, with 15 bases between. DNA for the CDR3: TGCGCCAGCAGTCCATCCGGGAACTTCAATCAGCCCCAGCATTTT. This gives the protein CASSPSGNFNQPQHF.

This sequence joins TRBV4-2 and TRBJ2-1; D call uncertain. V lost 7 bases to trimming and J lost 0 bases, with 7 bases between them. The CDR3 contains 13 residues. Germline CDR1 LGHNA, CDR2 YNFKEQ. The CDR3 here is CASTESSYNEQFF. The CDR3 DNA reads TGTGCCAGCACAGAAAGCTCCTACAATGAGCAGTTCTTC.

This clone appeared a few times. V gene TRBV12-5 combines with J gene TRBJ2-2; D might be TRBD1 or TRBD2, each matching 5 bases. The CDR3 totals 16 residues. V lost 4 bases, J lost 6 bases, and 18 bases lay in between. In germline, CDR1 is LGHNT, CDR2 FRNRAP. CDR3 residues: CASGWNLLVGAGELFF. CDR3 nucleotide sequence: TGTGCTAGTGGTTGGAACCTTCTGGTGGGGGCCGGGGAGCTGTTTTTT.

The V and J genes are TRBV7-8 and TRBJ2-7; TRBD1 agrees at 7 bases. The germline V gene encodes CDR1 SGHVS and CDR2 FQNEAQ. The CDR3 runs 14 residues. The ends lost 3 bases at V and 4 bases at J; junction bases unmatched: 6. The CDR3 region has the DNA TGTGCCAGCAGCTTGGGGACAGAGCCGTACGAGCAGTACTTC. Translated: CASSLGTEPYEQYF. The full variable domain, its missing parts supplied by reference TRBV7-8 and TRBJ2-7, is GAGVSQSPRYKVAKRGQDVALRCDPISGHVSLFWYQQALGQGPEFLTYFQNEAQLDKSGLPSDRFFAERPEGSVSTLKIQRTQQEDSAVYLCASSLGTEPYEQYFGPGTRLTVT.

The rearrangement uses TRBV5-1 and TRBJ1-6, with 7 bases fitting TRBD1. This CDR3 region has 15 residues. CDR1 and CDR2 (germline): SGHRS, YFSETQ. J lost 10 bases, V lost 0 bases, and 7 bases had no gene match. This CDR3 reads CASSLARTGRSPLHF. Written as DNA, the CDR3 is TGCGCCAGCAGCTTGGCTCGGACAGGCCGCTCACCCCTCCACTTT. Filled out from reference TRBV5-1 and TRBJ1-6, the complete variable domain reads KAGVTQTPRYLIKTRGQQVTLSCSPISGHRSVSWYQQTPGQGLQFLFEYFSETQRNKGNFPGRFSGRQFSNSRSEMNVSTLELGDSALYLCASSLARTGRSPLHFGNGTRLTVT.

This chain connects TRBV10-2 to TRBJ2-7; D call uncertain. The CDR3 spans 13 residues. V was clipped by 6 bases and J by 0 bases, with 9 bases between them. In germline, CDR1 is WSHSY, CDR2 SAAADI. The chain's CDR3 is CASRRSDSYEQYF. In nucleotides, the CDR3 is TGCGCCAGCAGGAGGAGCGACTCCTACGAGCAGTACTTC.

In the case of this clone: Because the CDR3 is missing its conserved closing phenylalanine or tryptophan, this is likely a read error. Because the CDR3's place on the DNA is in doubt, the DNA is left out and the CDR3 is given as listed by TCRdb. The CDR3 protein is CASSPREGTPPGL. The gene calls are TRBV6-5 and TRBJ1-2. CDR1 MNHEY and CDR2 SVGAGI come from the germline V gene. The CDR3 spans 13 amino acids, including both terminal residues.

The chain combines TRBV6-6 with TRBJ1-5, with D maybe TRBD1 (5 bases). Trimming took off 7 bases at V and 6 bases at J, with 16 bases between the two ends. The V gene's germline CDR1 is MNHNY and CDR2 SVGAGI (reference sequence). This CDR3 comprises 14 residues. The CDR3 DNA follows: TGTGCCAGCAATGACGGGGGGAAACGTCAGCCCCAGCATTTT. Amino acids: CASNDGGKRQPQHF.

The chain uses TRBV9 and TRBJ1-3; D may be TRBD1 (5 bases). V dropped 0 bases and J dropped 0 bases, with 7 bases sitting between them. The CDR3 totals 15 residues. Germline CDR1 and CDR2: SGDLS and YYNGEE. The CDR3 DNA reads TGTGCCAGCAGCGTAGATAGGGGCTCTGGAAACACCATATATTTT. Protein sequence: CASSVDRGSGNTIYF. The whole variable domain, remainder taken from reference TRBV9 and TRBJ1-3, is DSGVTQTPKHLITATGQRVTLRCSPRSGDLSVYWYQQSLDQGLQFLIQYYNGEERAKGNILERFSAQQFPDLHSELNLSSLELGDSALYFCASSVDRGSGNTIYFGEGSWLTVV.

This chain joins TRBV4-1 and TRBJ2-3; TRBD2 matches 8 bases. Germline V CDR1 and CDR2: MGHRA, YSYEKL. The J segment lost 0 bases and the V segment lost 0 bases, leaving 5 bases of the junction unmatched. The CDR3 loop spans 17 amino acids. This chain's CDR3 is CASSQDGSGTSTDTQYF. The CDR3 nucleotides are TGCGCCAGCAGCCAAGACGGTAGCGGGACTAGCACAGATACGCAGTATTTT.